This T cell receptor beta chain was found in a study of T-cell memory formation after mild COVID-19. Study-wide context: TCR clusters largely stayed donor specific.

Study-wide results and limits: Contracting clones, day 15 to 85, had balanced CD4/CD8, and later expanders favored CD4+. Pre-infection memory carried some responding clones, suggesting that cross-reactive memory joined. SARS-CoV-2 specificity was not confirmed for second-wave clones peaking on day 37.

This CDR3 comprises 16 residues. J lost 6 bases, V lost 6 bases, and 11 bases had no gene match. A word on this clonotype: Its matching antigen is unknown.

TCRdb re-derived calls from the 5' RACE reads in MiXCR, one entry per CDR3 protein. The sample gives 250,000 to 350,000 distinct CDR3 sequences, more than 15% of which show up once; over 20% is in the top ten. The specimen was PBMCs or a T cell subset sorted from them (not recorded which). V gene TRBV12-3 or TRBV12-4 combines with J gene TRBJ2-7, with 13 bases lining up with TRBD2. The TCR originated in a man aged 18 to 30 who had mild COVID-19 (a few samples of this study predate the infection). Cell type and time point are not known. The CDR3 spells CASRPGLAGDLGEQYV. CDR3 DNA: TGTGCCAGCAGGCCAGGACTAGCGGGGGACTTAGGCGAGCAGTACGTC.